These 8 T cell receptor beta chains originate from one sample sequenced in a study of molecular identifiers for immune sequencing clone quantification. Using its own MiXCR run on the PCR reads, TCRdb lists one record per CDR3 protein. The profile covers about 330,000 distinct CDR3 sequences, with roughly a quarter appearing a single time and 0.65% to 0.75% taken by the ten largest. The sequenced material came from naive CD8+ T cells from blood, with Jurkat cell RNA spiked in. Documented subset: FACS-sorted CD8+CD4-CCR7+CD45RA+ naive T cells. All receptors come from a human donor in good health. Some libraries in this study had Jurkat cell RNA spiked in.

This clonotype has at least ten counts. CDR3 sequence reads: CASSYSAAGELFF. CDR3 nucleotides: TGTGCCAGCAGTTACTCGGCGGCCGGGGAGCTGTTTTTT. The chain combines TRBV6-5 with TRBJ2-2, with no clear D. Trimming took 0 bases from V and 6 from J, leaving 5 bases between them. CDR3 length: 13 residues. CDR1 MNHEY and CDR2 SVGAGI come from the germline V gene.

In its sample, this clonotype was seen many times. The chain has TRBV5-4 and TRBJ2-2; no reliable D call. Trimming left V 0 bases short and J 6 bases short, with 6 bases between. The CDR3 is 13 residues long. Germline lookup yields CDR1 SGHNT and CDR2 YYREEE (reference sequence). In nucleotides, the CDR3 is TGTGCCAGCAGCTTGGTAATCTCCGGGGAGCTGTTTTTT. As protein: CASSLVISGELFF.

This chain uses TRBV5-1 with TRBJ1-4; D not resolved. The CDR3 is 19 amino acids. Germline V gene sequence: CDR1 SGHRS, CDR2 YFSETQ. The ends were cut back, 7 bases at V and 8 bases at J, with 33 bases in the middle. CDR3 DNA sequence: TGCGCCAGCGGCTCCTACGAGAGCCAAACACCTAGCGGGAACGAAAAACTGTTTTTT. Translating it yields CASGSYESQTPSGNEKLFF.

The chain recombines TRBV10-3 with TRBJ2-7; D ambiguous. The V end lost 0 bases, the J end lost 2 bases, and 14 bases lay between the germline ends. Looked up from germline, CDR1 is ENHRY and CDR2 is SYGVKD. This CDR3 spans 16 amino acids. CDR3 DNA sequence: TGTGCCATCAGTGAGTCCAGAGACGCACGGCCCTACGAGCAGTACTTC. Translation gives CAISESRDARPYEQYF.

This clonotype was seen ten or more times. CDR3 residues: CASTARRGMNTEAFF. The CDR3 coding sequence is TGTGCCAGCACTGCTCGGCGGGGAATGAACACTGAAGCTTTCTTT. The J gene is TRBJ1-1, the V gene TRBV12-3 or TRBV12-4; D is undetermined. Trimming took 7 bases from V and 0 from J, leaving 15 bases between them. The CDR3 covers 15 residues.

This chain connects TRBV4-3 to TRBJ2-7, with TRBD2 as a possible D gene (5 bases). The CDR3 has 14 residues. V was trimmed by 0 bases and J by 4 bases, leaving 10 bases between them. The germline gives CDR1 LGHNA, CDR2 YSLEER. CDR3 coding DNA: TGCGCCAGCAGCCAAGAGAGGGCCGAATACGAGCAGTACTTC. Residues: CASSQERAEYEQYF.

This clonotype was counted at least ten times. The CDR3 spells CASSYSLAGLNTGELFF. The CDR3 DNA reads TGTGCCAGCAGTTACTCCCTAGCGGGGTTAAACACCGGGGAGCTGTTTTTT. V is TRBV6-5 and J is TRBJ2-2, with 9 bases that match TRBD2. With 0 bases clipped from V and 2 bases from J, the junction kept 4 bases outside the gene matches. This CDR3 region has 17 residues. CDR1 is MNHEY and CDR2 is SVGAGI in the germline V gene.

This clonotype has ten or more counts. The chain joins TRBV12-3 or TRBV12-4 to TRBJ2-1; 12 bases are shared with TRBD2. The CDR3 is made up of 19 amino acids. V lost 3 bases to trimming and J lost 3 bases; unmatched junction nucleotides: 12. The DNA of the CDR3 is TGTGCCAGCAGTTTGTCCGCCTATCGGACTAGCGGGGTCTACAATGAGCAGTTCTTC. Encoded protein: CASSLSAYRTSGVYNEQFF.